The clone carrying this T cell receptor beta chain occurred once. Antigen unknown. The V end was cut by 8 bases, the J end by 3 bases, with 25 bases between. The CDR3 sequence is 17 residues long. Germline CDR1 MNHEY, CDR2 SMNVEV (reference sequence). The PCR made use of 60 Vbeta and 13 Jbeta primers. Sequenced by immunoSEQ multiplex PCR; TCRdb stores in-frame clones only, minus some. The data show about 160,000 clones, approximately 80% seen once. The sample is drawn from a study of cytomegalovirus exposure and HLA in healthy donors. Study-wide points: Within an earlier analysis, most TCR beta V segments proved productive either about 90% or about 30% of the time. In a later analysis, HLA-associated TCR beta chains were more clonally expanded than equally common others.

Input material: PBMCs. This TCR was recovered from a man aged 35 to 55 in good health and CMV-seronegative. The chain combines TRBV27 with TRBJ1-1; D possibly corresponds to TRBD1 (5 bases). CDR3 residues: CASLPGGWGGWDTEAFF. The CDR3 DNA is TGTGCCAGCCTTCCGGGGGGGTGGGGGGGTTGGGACACTGAAGCTTTCTTT.